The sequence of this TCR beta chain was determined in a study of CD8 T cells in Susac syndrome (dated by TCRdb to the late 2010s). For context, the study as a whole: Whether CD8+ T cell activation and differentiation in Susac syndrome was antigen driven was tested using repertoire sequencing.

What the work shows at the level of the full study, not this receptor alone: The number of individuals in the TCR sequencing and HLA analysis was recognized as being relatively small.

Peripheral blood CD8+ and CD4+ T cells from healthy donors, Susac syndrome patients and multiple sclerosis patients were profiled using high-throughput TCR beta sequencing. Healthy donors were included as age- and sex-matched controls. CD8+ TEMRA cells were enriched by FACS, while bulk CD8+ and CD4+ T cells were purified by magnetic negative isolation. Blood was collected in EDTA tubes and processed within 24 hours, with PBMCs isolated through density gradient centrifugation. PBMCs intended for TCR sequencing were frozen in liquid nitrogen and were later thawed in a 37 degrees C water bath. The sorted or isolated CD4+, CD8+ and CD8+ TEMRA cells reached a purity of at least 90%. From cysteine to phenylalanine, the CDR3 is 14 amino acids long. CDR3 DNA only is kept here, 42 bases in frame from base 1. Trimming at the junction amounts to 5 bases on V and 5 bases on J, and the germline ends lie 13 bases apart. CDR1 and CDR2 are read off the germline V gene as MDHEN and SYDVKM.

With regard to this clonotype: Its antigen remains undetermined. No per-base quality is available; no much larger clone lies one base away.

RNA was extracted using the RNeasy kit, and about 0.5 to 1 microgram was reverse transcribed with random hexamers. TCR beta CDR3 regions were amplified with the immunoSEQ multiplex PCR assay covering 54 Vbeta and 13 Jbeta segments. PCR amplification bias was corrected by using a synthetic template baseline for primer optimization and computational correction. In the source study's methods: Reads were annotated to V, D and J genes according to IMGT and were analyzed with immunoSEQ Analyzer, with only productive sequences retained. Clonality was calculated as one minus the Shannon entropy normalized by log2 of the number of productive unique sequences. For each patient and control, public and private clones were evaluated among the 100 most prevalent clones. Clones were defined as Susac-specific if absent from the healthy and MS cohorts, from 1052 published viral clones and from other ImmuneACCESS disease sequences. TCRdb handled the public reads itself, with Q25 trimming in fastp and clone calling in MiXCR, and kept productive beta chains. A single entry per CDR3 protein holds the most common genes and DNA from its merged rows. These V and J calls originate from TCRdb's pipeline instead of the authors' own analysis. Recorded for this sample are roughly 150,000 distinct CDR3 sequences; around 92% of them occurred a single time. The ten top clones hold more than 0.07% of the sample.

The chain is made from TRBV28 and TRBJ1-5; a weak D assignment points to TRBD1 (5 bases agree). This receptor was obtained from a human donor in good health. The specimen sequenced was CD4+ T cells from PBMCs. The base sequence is TGTGCCAGCAGTACCATCGGGGCGGATCAGCCCCAGCATTTT. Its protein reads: CASSTIGADQPQHF.